This T cell receptor beta chain was found in a study of cytotoxic CD8 clonotypes in ibrutinib-treated CLL (dated by TCRdb to the early 2020s). With regard to the full study: In this cohort, some 14 patients were treatment-naive and some 10 were relapsed/refractory, while about 18 had unmutated IGHV. The response samples were drawn at a median of around eleven months into treatment, with a range of about 6 to 36 months. Of the roughly 90 participants in the trial, approximately 25 had longitudinal samples available. An average of about 250,000 productive templates and 94,082 productive rearrangements was obtained per sample. Responses were partial in 24 patients and complete in 2; after median about 5.5 years follow-up, roughly 14 stayed in remission and 12 progressed. Cryopreserved peripheral blood mononuclear cells were collected at three points: before therapy, at response, and at either sustained remission or disease progression.

Each clonotype received, on average, roughly 9.6x coverage in deep resolution sequencing performed on a MiSeq, where the target depth lay between 1 in 1 million and 1 in 200,000 T cells. The immunoSEQ hsTCRB Kit was used to generate TCR beta libraries. From the authors' description of their analysis: The data were analyzed with ImmunoSEQ Analyzer and ImmunoSEQ Data Assistant, and V, D and J gene assignments followed IMGT definitions. Clonality, which ranges from 0 to 1, was calculated by subtracting the normalized Shannon entropy of productive rearrangement frequencies from one. Only overrepresented clonotypes making up at least 0.05% of each patient's repertoire were included in the public clonotype analysis. Approximately 13 age-matched healthy donor repertoires from immuneACCESS served as clonality controls. TCRdb stores this immuneACCESS table with in-frame sequences only. Part of the clones is absent; in the studies checked, under half of the shortfall reflects unresolved V genes, and no reason is known for the rest. V, J and clone size were drawn from that table, and D and trimming were deduced from the DNA. The sample contains under 15,000 clones, 64% of them found a single time. In total, the top ten clones hold roughly 40% of the sample.

What the study reported, not specific to this receptor: Clonality increased at ibrutinib response, stayed stable in sustained remission, and fell back toward baseline at progression. Baseline clonality was found to be higher than that of age-matched healthy donors and was strongly correlated with circulating CD8+ T-cell counts. Public clonotypes were rare and either shrank or stayed stable during treatment, and the rise in clonality at ibrutinib response reflected expansion of private clonotypes. Sustained-remission and progressing patients did not have matched sampling times, and lymph node repertoires were not examined.

For TCR beta library preparation, around 2.2 micrograms of genomic DNA was extracted from cryopreserved PBMCs. Longitudinal blood samples from CLL patients receiving ibrutinib monotherapy were subjected to high-throughput TCR beta sequencing. Patients were enrolled in a phase 2 open-label single-center ibrutinib monotherapy trial. V is clipped by 6 bases and J by 8 bases, and the sequence between their germline boundaries is 20 bases long. There are 16 amino acids in the CDR3, from cysteine to phenylalanine inclusive. Kept here is only the CDR3 DNA, which spans 48 bases and is read in frame from base 1. CDR1 MNHEY and CDR2 SMNVEV were looked up in the germline V gene (reference sequence). A note on this clone: The clone's antigen remains unknown. Nothing much larger sits one base from this clone, and base qualities are not available.

This sequence originates from a human donor with chronic lymphocytic leukemia. The sample here was PBMCs, taken before ibrutinib treatment. The chain uses TRBV27 and TRBJ1-6, with TRBD1 tentatively as D gene (5 bases match). The DNA sequence is given as TGTGCCAGCAGACCGGGACTGGACATGGTAGATTCACCCCTCCACTTT. Translated, this is CASRPGLDMVDSPLHF.